Below, one T cell receptor (beta chain) is given with its context. Its antigen is not known. This specimen comes from a study of PD-1 blockade in classical Hodgkin lymphoma. Findings of the study overall: Diminished baseline TCR diversity has been reported in newly diagnosed patients relative to healthy donors. There remain no defined causes for the repertoire differences, which possibly reflect disease activity or prior therapy.

Each and every patient relapsed after autologous stem cell transplantation, and patients got differing brentuximab vedotin exposure. Each best response was a complete response, a partial response or progressive disease. CDR3 size: 15 residues. V was cut by 8 bases and J by 5 bases, with 21 bases left in between. Germline V CDR1 and CDR2: MRHNA, SNTAGT. The method was immunoSEQ multiplex PCR; TCRdb's version includes in-frame clones alone and lacks a portion of them. The sample lists nearly 100,000 clones; 80% to 85% were seen once. The origin of this receptor is a human donor with classical Hodgkin lymphoma. The V and J genes are TRBV6-4 and TRBJ2-5, with D tentatively TRBD1 or TRBD2 (5 bases each). The starting material was peripheral blood mononuclear cells (PBMCs), obtained at baseline. The CDR3 sequence: CASGNWQGARETQYF. The CDR3 DNA is TGTGCCAGCGGTAACTGGCAGGGAGCACGGGAGACCCAGTACTTC.